The TCR beta chain described here comes from a study of cytomegalovirus exposure and HLA in healthy donors. For the study at large: Some 87 million unique TCRs from HLA-typed donors were held in an early release of data.

As for this clone: Its target is not known.

Overall study findings and caveats: Within an earlier analysis, most TCR beta V segments proved productive either about 87% or about 30% of the time. The authors excluded some V segments, including TRBV6-2 and TRBV6-3, as indistinguishable.

Both 60 Vbeta primers and 13 Jbeta primers went into the PCR. The table came from immunoSEQ multiplex PCR; TCRdb's copy has only in-frame clones and leaves some out. The sample consists of about 220,000 clones, about 80% of them appearing once. Trimming left V 0 bases short and J 5 bases short, with 16 bases between. The CDR3 loop spans 16 amino acids. The germline CDR1 and CDR2 sequences are MNHEY and SMNVEV (reference sequence). The receptor was isolated from a male donor in good health and CMV-seronegative. The rearrangement links TRBV27 to TRBJ2-5; tentatively, D is TRBD2 (5 bases). Sequences were obtained from PBMCs. CDR3 coding DNA: TGTGCCAGCAGTTTATCCGTTAAGAGGGCCGGGGAGACCCAGTACTTC. It translates to CASSLSVKRAGETQYF.